One sample yielded the 25 T cell receptor beta chains listed below, sequenced in a study of blood T cell repertoires in COVID-19. Assay: immunoSEQ multiplex PCR; the TCRdb copy retains only in-frame clones and omits some. The data show 30,000 to 40,000 clones, with just over 90% seen just once and approximately 0.95% held by the top ten. Sequencing was performed on peripheral blood. The receptors come from a male donor with active COVID-19.

V usage is TRBV6-1 and J usage is TRBJ1-2, with a tentative D call TRBD1 (5 bases). This CDR3 is 17 amino acids long. CDR1 MNHNS and CDR2 SASEGT come from the germline V gene. The V end lost 2 bases, the J end lost 3 bases, and 19 bases lay between the germline ends. As DNA, the CDR3 is TGTGCCAGCAGTGAAATTAGAGCCAGGGCTATCGACTATGGCTACACCTTC. Protein product: CASSEIRARAIDYGYTF.

The chain joins TRBV5-6 to TRBJ1-2; no clear D. CDR1 and CDR2 (germline): SGHDT, YYEEEE. The CDR3 totals 15 residues. The V end was cut by 4 bases, the J end by 4 bases, with 17 bases between. CDR3 region: CASSRRNVESYGYTF. The CDR3 bases are TGTGCCAGCAGCCGCCGGAACGTGGAGTCCTATGGCTACACCTTC.

This chain connects TRBV20-1 to TRBJ1-2, with 9 nucleotides matching TRBD1. V was clipped by 5 bases and J by 9 bases; unmatched bases: 4. Germline CDR1 reads DFQATT; CDR2 reads SNEGSKA (reference sequence). This CDR3 contains 11 residues. CDR3: CSAPGQGRYTF. The CDR3 DNA is TGCAGTGCTCCGGGACAGGGACGCTACACCTTC.

The chain links TRBV3-1 (or the pseudogene TRBV3-2) to TRBJ1-2; D is ambiguous. The CDR3 contains 18 residues. V dropped 5 bases and J dropped 7 bases, with 29 bases sitting between them. The V gene's germline CDR1 is LGHDT and CDR2 YNNKEL (reference sequence). This chain's CDR3 is CASSYRARSGSEEGGYTF. The CDR3 DNA follows: TGTGCCAGCAGCTACAGAGCCCGTTCGGGGAGCGAAGAGGGTGGCTACACCTTC.

The V and J genes are TRBV5-5 and TRBJ2-7, with D uncertain. Germline V lookup: CDR1 SGHKS, CDR2 YYEKEE (reference sequence). V lost 5 bases, J lost 4 bases, and 16 bases lay in between. The CDR3 consists of 14 residues. CDR3 amino acids: CASRPGSNLYEQYF. The CDR3, as DNA: TGTGCCAGCAGACCGGGTTCAAATCTATACGAGCAGTACTTC.

The rearrangement uses TRBV6-2 or TRBV6-3 and TRBJ2-7; possibly TRBD1 for D (6 bases). The CDR3 spans 15 residues. V gave up 5 bases and J gave up 3 bases, with 17 bases separating them. Germline CDR1 is MNHEY and CDR2 is SVGEGT. For the CDR3, the DNA is TGTGCCAGCAGTACTATTTATAGGGGGTTCTACGAGCAGTACTTC. Amino acids: CASSTIYRGFYEQYF.

The CDR3 region has the DNA TGTGCCAGCAGTCCCTCGGACAGGGGAGGCAATCAGCCCCAGCATTTT. Residues: CASSPSDRGGNQPQHF. The chain is built from TRBV6-6 and TRBJ1-5, with 9 bases fitting TRBD1. This CDR3 has 16 residues. V dropped 5 bases and J dropped 2; count of bases not matched to a gene: 7. CDR1 and CDR2 from the germline V gene are MNHNY and SVGAGI (reference sequence).

The chain uses TRBV2 and TRBJ1-5; D not resolved. The germline V gene has CDR1 SNHLY and CDR2 FYNNEI. CDR3 length equals 13 residues. The V end lost 3 bases, the J end lost 6 bases, and 9 bases lay between the germline ends. CDR3 amino acids: CASSEISGQPQHF. The CDR3 DNA follows: TGTGCCAGCAGTGAGATTTCGGGTCAGCCCCAGCATTTT.

J is TRBJ2-1 and V is TRBV30; 9 bases align to TRBD1. Germline values: CDR1 GTSNPN, CDR2 SVGIG (reference sequence). Trimming took 2 bases from V and 0 from J; bases not matched to a gene: 2. The CDR3 has 15 amino acids. Written as DNA, the CDR3 is TGTGCCTGGAGTACGGGACAGGGCTCCTACAATGAGCAGTTCTTC. It yields the protein CAWSTGQGSYNEQFF. Filled out from reference TRBV30 and TRBJ2-1, the complete variable domain reads SQTIHQWPATLVQPVGSPLSLECTVEGTSNPNLYWYRQAAGRGLQLLFYSVGIGQISSEVPQNLSASRPQDRQFILSSKKLLLSDSGFYLCAWSTGQGSYNEQFFGPGTRLTVL.

This clone has more than one count but fewer than ten. The genes are TRBV19 and TRBJ2-1; D is perhaps TRBD1 (6 bases). The V end lost 5 bases, the J end lost 6 bases, and 14 bases lay between the germline ends. Germline CDR1 and CDR2: LNHDA and SQIVND (reference sequence). The CDR3 is 14 residues long. The CDR3 spells CASSLNRAGNEQFF. The CDR3 bases are TGTGCCAGTAGTCTAAACAGGGCGGGCAATGAGCAGTTCTTC.

The chain combines TRBV7-9 with TRBJ1-6; D perhaps matches TRBD1 (5 bases). The CDR3 extends over 18 amino acids. CDR1 SEHNR and CDR2 FQNEAQ come from the germline V gene (reference sequence). Trimming removed 5 bases from V and 0 bases from J, with 17 bases in between. For the CDR3, the DNA is TGTGCCAGCAGCCCCGGGACTTCCAGGAGCTCCTATAATTCACCCCTCCACTTT. Residues: CASSPGTSRSSYNSPLHF.

The chain couples TRBV30 to TRBJ1-6; TRBD1 might be the D (5 bases). Trimming shortened V by 0 bases and J by 0 bases, and 12 bases separated the two germline ends. Germline V lookup: CDR1 GTSNPN, CDR2 SVGIG (reference sequence). The CDR3 length is 17 residues. CDR3 nucleotide sequence: TGTGCCTGGAGTGTACCGGGGAGGGGCTCCTATAATTCACCCCTCCACTTT. This translates into CAWSVPGRGSYNSPLHF.

The CDR3 sequence: CASSHKGGGRPYGYTF. CDR3 bases: TGCGCCAGCAGCCACAAAGGGGGGGGGCGCCCCTATGGCTACACCTTC. The J gene is TRBJ1-2, the V gene TRBV4-3; a weak D match, TRBD1 (6 bases). In germline, CDR1 is LGHNA, CDR2 YSLEER. V was pared by 3 bases and J by 4 bases, with 18 bases between. CDR3 length equals 16 residues.

In its sample, this clone was seen a few times. This rearrangement joins TRBV10-2 to TRBJ1-2, with D possibly matching TRBD1 (5 bases). This CDR3 spans 12 amino acids. V was clipped by 3 bases and J by 8 bases, with 10 bases between them. Germline V gene data show CDR1 as WSHSY and CDR2 as SAAADI. The CDR3 loop is CASSDRQGGYTF. CDR3 bases: TGCGCCAGCAGTGATAGGCAGGGCGGCTACACCTTC.

This chain connects TRBV4-3 to TRBJ2-7; 7 bases line up with TRBD1. J was trimmed by 8 bases and V by 2 bases; bases with no gene match: 12. The CDR3 spans 15 residues. The germline V gene encodes CDR1 LGHNA and CDR2 YSLEER. DNA of the CDR3: TGCGCCAGCAGCCAATCAGGACAGGCAATCTTCAAGCAGTACTTC. It encodes CASSQSGQAIFKQYF.

The V gene is TRBV2, the J gene TRBJ1-2; 7 bases fit TRBD1. The CDR3 consists of 13 residues. CDR1 SNHLY and CDR2 FYNNEI come from the germline V gene. Germline trimming cut 8 bases from V and 2 bases from J; bases unmatched to any gene: 5. The CDR3: CASRTGENYGYTF. The CDR3 DNA follows: TGTGCCAGCCGGACAGGCGAGAACTATGGCTACACCTTC.

J is TRBJ2-1 and V is TRBV2, with a tentative D call TRBD1 (6 bases). The ends were cut back, 7 bases at V and 4 bases at J, with 17 bases in the middle. The CDR3 is 15 residues long. The germline V gene has CDR1 SNHLY and CDR2 FYNNEI. CDR3 coding DNA: TGTGCCAGCATTCAGGGAAGGGGACAATACAATGAGCAGTTCTTC. This sequence encodes CASIQGRGQYNEQFF.

This CDR3 is CATGPGNTEAFF. CDR3 coding DNA: TGTGCCACCGGTCCGGGGAACACTGAAGCTTTCTTT. The chain recombines TRBV19 with TRBJ1-1; no clear D gene. V was pared by 10 bases and J by 1 base, with 10 bases between. Germline V lookup: CDR1 LNHDA, CDR2 SQIVND (reference sequence). The CDR3 sequence is 12 residues long.

This rearrangement joins TRBV11-2 to TRBJ2-2; D remains unclear. This CDR3 has 13 residues. Looked up from germline, CDR1 is SGHAT and CDR2 is FQNNGV. Between the trimmed V and J ends, which lost 3 bases and 0 bases, there was a span of 2 bases. CDR3 coding DNA: TGTGCCAGCAGCTTCGCGAACACCGGGGAGCTGTTTTTT. This sequence encodes CASSFANTGELFF.

The CDR3 reads CASLPGPAGQETQYF. DNA for the CDR3: TGTGCCAGCCTCCCCGGACCCGCGGGCCAAGAGACCCAGTACTTC. J is TRBJ2-5 and V is TRBV3-1 (or the pseudogene TRBV3-2), with D possibly TRBD2 on 5 matching bases. Looked up from germline, CDR1 is LGHDT and CDR2 is YNNKEL (reference sequence). V shed 8 bases and J shed 1 base, with 17 bases lying between them. The CDR3 covers 15 residues.

This sequence joins TRBV9 and TRBJ1-6; TRBD1 might be the D (6 bases). CDR3 length equals 14 residues. V was shortened by 6 bases and J by 9 bases, with 16 bases between the two germline ends. In germline, CDR1 is SGDLS, CDR2 YYNGEE. CDR3 sequence: CASNEGGRSSPLHF. In nucleotides, the CDR3 is TGTGCCAGCAACGAAGGGGGTAGGTCTTCACCCCTCCACTTT.

This clone has just a few counts. V gene TRBV12-3 or TRBV12-4 combines with J gene TRBJ2-7, with D maybe TRBD1 (6 bases). This CDR3 is built from 13 residues. V was pared by 5 bases and J by 1 base, with 9 bases between. DNA of the CDR3: TGTGCCAGCAGTCAAGGACAGTCCTACGAGCAGTACTTC. Protein sequence: CASSQGQSYEQYF.

The J gene is TRBJ1-4, the V gene TRBV11-2, with TRBD1 matching over 7 bases. Per the germline V gene, CDR1 is SGHAT and CDR2 is FQNNGV. Trimming removed 5 bases from V and 8 bases from J; junction bases left unmatched: 14. The CDR3 is made up of 16 amino acids. The CDR3 spells CASSPGTAPNREKLFF. CDR3 DNA: TGTGCCAGCAGCCCTGGGACAGCGCCAAATAGGGAAAAACTGTTTTTT. Complete variable domain (other parts from reference TRBV11-2 and TRBJ1-4): EAGVAQSPRYKIIEKRQSVAFWCNPISGHATLYWYQQILGQGPKLLIQFQNNGVVDDSQLPKDRFSAERLKGVDSTLKIQPAKLEDSAVYLCASSPGTAPNREKLFFGSGTQLSVL.

This clone was recorded only once. V is TRBV7-2 and J is TRBJ1-2, with 9 bases that match TRBD1. The ends lost 5 bases at V and 8 bases at J; junction bases unmatched: 12. CDR3 length: 15 residues. In germline, CDR1 is SGHTA, CDR2 FQGNSA. CDR3 residues: CASSAGLRDRVGYTF. CDR3 DNA: TGTGCCAGCAGCGCGGGACTCCGGGACAGGGTCGGCTACACCTTC. Based on the CDR3 plus reference TRBV7-2 and TRBJ1-2, the full variable domain is GAGVSQSPSNKVTEKGKDVELRCDPISGHTALYWYRQSLGQGLEFLIYFQGNSAPDKSGLPSDRFSAERTGGSVSTLTIQRTQQEDSAVYLCASSAGLRDRVGYTFGSGTRLTVV.

V is TRBV10-1 and J is TRBJ2-5; D is unresolved. With 1 base removed from V and 4 bases from J, the gap between germline ends came to 4 bases. The germline V gene encodes CDR1 WNHNN and CDR2 SYGVQD (reference sequence). The CDR3 loop spans 12 amino acids. For the CDR3, the DNA is TGCGCCAGCAGTGAGTACGGAGAGACCCAGTACTTC. Encoded protein: CASSEYGETQYF.